Listed here are 14 T cell receptor beta chains from one sample, sequenced in a study of PD-1 blockade in classical Hodgkin lymphoma (TCRdb year 2020). The method was the immunoSEQ multiplex PCR assay. What TCRdb holds here is the immuneACCESS table cut down to in-frame rearrangements. Part of the clones is not present; checked against another copy, under half of the missing clones reflect an unresolved V gene, and the others are unexplained. For this sample the table gives roughly 48,000 clones, of which around nine tenths were detected only once. Roughly 7.1% of the sample is held by the ten biggest clonotypes. Taken with the paper, the label for time point translates to: cycle 4 day 1 (C4D1), after 5 to 7 weeks of nivolumab. Every trial patient had relapsed following autologous stem cell transplantation, and prior brentuximab vedotin exposure was what differed among cohorts A, B and C. The starting material was peripheral blood mononuclear cells (PBMCs), obtained before the fourth cycle of nivolumab. The receptors stem from a human donor with classical Hodgkin lymphoma.

This chain links TRBV5-6 with TRBJ2-6; D gene ambiguous. The germline V gene encodes CDR1 SGHDT and CDR2 YYEEEE. V was trimmed by 4 bases and J by 0 bases, leaving 14 bases between them. The CDR3 runs 17 residues. The CDR3 region is CASSVRALISGANVLTF. The CDR3 bases are TGTGCCAGCAGCGTGAGAGCGTTAATCTCTGGGGCCAACGTCCTGACTTTC.

This sequence joins TRBV6-5 and TRBJ2-7; no definite D call. V was trimmed by 1 base and J by 5 bases, leaving 9 bases between them. The CDR3 consists of 13 residues. From germline, CDR1 is MNHEY and CDR2 SVGAGI. CDR3: CASSYLGGNEQYF. The CDR3, as DNA: TGTGCCAGCAGTTACTTGGGTGGTAACGAGCAGTACTTC.

The chain couples TRBV28 to TRBJ2-2; 7 nucleotides line up with TRBD1. Germline V gives CDR1 MDHEN, CDR2 SYDVKM. V shed 1 base, J shed 6 bases, and the junction held 8 bases outside the gene matches. CDR3 length equals 16 residues. CDR3 amino acids: CASSLYPLDRPGELFF. The CDR3 DNA is TGTGCCAGCAGTTTATATCCCCTGGACAGGCCCGGGGAGCTGTTTTTT.

This clone was seen once. The chain employs TRBV27 and TRBJ2-7; D call uncertain. CDR3 length equals 13 residues. The ends were cut back, 3 bases at V and 0 bases at J, with 6 bases in the middle. The germline V gene has CDR1 MNHEY and CDR2 SMNVEV (reference sequence). In nucleotides, the CDR3 is TGTGCCAGCAGTTTTCTTAGCTCCTACGAGCAGTACTTC. It specifies CASSFLSSYEQYF.

This clone has only one observation. V usage is TRBV28 and J usage is TRBJ2-4; 9 bases are a match to TRBD1. The CDR3 covers 15 residues. Trimming at V came to 5 bases and at J to 5 bases, leaving 7 bases not matched to a gene. Germline CDR1 MDHEN, CDR2 SYDVKM. CDR3 amino acids: CASSVFRTGENIQYF. The DNA for the CDR3 is TGTGCCAGCAGTGTCTTTCGGACAGGGGAAAACATTCAGTACTTC.

The chain couples TRBV7-8 to TRBJ2-7, with 10 bases fitting TRBD2. Losses at the gene ends were 4 bases for V and 2 bases for J; bases not matched to a gene: 11. Germline CDR1 SGHVS, CDR2 FQNEAQ. The CDR3 covers 17 residues. The CDR3 sequence is CASSSRRSGGATYEQYF. The DNA for the CDR3 is TGTGCCAGCAGCTCGCGCCGAAGCGGGGGGGCAACCTACGAGCAGTACTTC. Based on the CDR3 plus reference TRBV7-8 and TRBJ2-7, the full variable domain is GAGVSQSPRYKVAKRGQDVALRCDPISGHVSLFWYQQALGQGPEFLTYFQNEAQLDKSGLPSDRFFAERPEGSVSTLKIQRTQQEDSAVYLCASSSRRSGGATYEQYFGPGTRLTVT.

The V gene is TRBV5-1, the J gene TRBJ2-1; TRBD2 aligns across 9 bases. V shed 4 bases, J shed 2 bases, and the junction held 4 bases outside the gene matches. The CDR3 consists of 15 residues. From germline, CDR1 is SGHRS and CDR2 YFSETQ. The CDR3 protein is CASSPPSGAYNEQFF. CDR3 sequence (DNA): TGCGCCAGCAGCCCCCCTAGCGGGGCCTACAATGAGCAGTTCTTC.

The chain combines TRBV5-1 with TRBJ1-2, with D possibly matching TRBD1 (6 bases). The CDR3 is 16 amino acids. Germline CDR1 is SGHRS and CDR2 is YFSETQ. The V and J ends lost 5 bases and 4 bases respectively, with 21 bases between them. CDR3 protein: CASRPDGQRDFYGYTF. CDR3 nucleotides: TGCGCCAGCAGGCCAGACGGACAGCGTGATTTCTATGGCTACACCTTC.

The CDR3 protein is CASSVGGDRGHAEQYF. The DNA for the CDR3 is TGTGCCAGCAGCGTAGGAGGGGACAGGGGGCATGCCGAGCAGTACTTC. This chain links TRBV9 with TRBJ2-7; 12 positions agree with TRBD1. From germline, CDR1 is SGDLS and CDR2 YYNGEE. The V gene end was trimmed by 0 bases and the J gene end by 6 bases; junction bases not matched to a gene: 7. The CDR3 consists of 16 residues.

The chain recombines TRBV7-2 with TRBJ1-2; unclear D gene. V shed 1 base and J shed 8 bases, with 17 bases lying between them. Germline-derived CDR1 and CDR2 are SGHTA and FQGNSA. This CDR3 spans 15 amino acids. The CDR3 nucleotides read TGTGCCAGCAGCTTAGTGCCTCAGGCGGTCAGGGGCTACACCTTC. This translates into CASSLVPQAVRGYTF.

This chain uses TRBV4-3 with TRBJ2-2; TRBD2 agrees at 8 bases. The length of the CDR3 is 14 residues. V trimming: 4 bases; J trimming: 4 bases; junction bases outside the gene matches: 2. Germline lookup yields CDR1 LGHNA and CDR2 YSLEER. CDR3 DNA sequence: TGCGCCAGCAGCCGGACTAGCTTCACCGGGGAGCTGTTTTTT. Translating gives CASSRTSFTGELFF.

This clone appeared once. This sequence joins TRBV10-3 and TRBJ2-1; 12 bases align to TRBD1. Trimming removed 6 bases from V and 6 bases from J; junction bases left unmatched: 3. This CDR3 has 14 residues. Germline V gene sequence: CDR1 ENHRY, CDR2 SYGVKD. The CDR3 protein is CAIRPGQGANEQFF. The CDR3 nucleotides are TGTGCCATCAGGCCGGGACAGGGGGCCAATGAGCAGTTCTTC.

The genes are TRBV6-1 and TRBJ2-4, with D possibly being TRBD1 (6 bases). Between the trimmed V and J ends, which lost 1 base and 4 bases, there was a span of 8 bases. Germline CDR1 is MNHNS and CDR2 is SASEGT. The CDR3 loop spans 14 amino acids. The CDR3 sequence: CASSEGTAKNIQYF. CDR3 coding DNA: TGTGCCAGCAGTGAAGGGACAGCTAAAAACATTCAGTACTTC.

This clone was counted a single time. This chain links TRBV6-1 with TRBJ2-4, with 10 bases identical to TRBD2. Germline-derived CDR1 and CDR2 are MNHNS and SASEGT. The V gene end was trimmed by 1 base and the J gene end by 8 bases; junction bases not matched to a gene: 8. The CDR3 has 16 residues. CDR3 sequence: CASSEVGAGGPDIQYF. CDR3 sequence (DNA): TGTGCCAGCAGTGAAGTAGGAGCGGGAGGGCCTGACATTCAGTACTTC.